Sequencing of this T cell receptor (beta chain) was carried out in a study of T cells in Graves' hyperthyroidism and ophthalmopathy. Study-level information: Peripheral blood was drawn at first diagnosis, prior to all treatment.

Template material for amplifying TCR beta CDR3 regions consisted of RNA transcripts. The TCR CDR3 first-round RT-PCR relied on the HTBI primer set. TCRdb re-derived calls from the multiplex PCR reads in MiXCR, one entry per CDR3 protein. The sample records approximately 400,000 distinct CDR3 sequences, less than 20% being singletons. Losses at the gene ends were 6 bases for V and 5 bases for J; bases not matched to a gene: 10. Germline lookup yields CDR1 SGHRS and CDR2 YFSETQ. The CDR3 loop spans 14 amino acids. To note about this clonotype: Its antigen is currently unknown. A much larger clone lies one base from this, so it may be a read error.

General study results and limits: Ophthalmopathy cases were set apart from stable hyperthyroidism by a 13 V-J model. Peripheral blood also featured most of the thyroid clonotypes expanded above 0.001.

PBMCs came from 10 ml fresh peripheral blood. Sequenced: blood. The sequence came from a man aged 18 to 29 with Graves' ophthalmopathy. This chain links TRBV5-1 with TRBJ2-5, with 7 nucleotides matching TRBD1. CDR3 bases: TGCGCCAGCAACCAGGTACAGGGGCGGGAGACCCAGTACTTC. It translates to CASNQVQGRETQYF. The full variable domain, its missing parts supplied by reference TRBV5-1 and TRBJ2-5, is KAGVTQTPRYLIKTRGQQVTLSCSPISGHRSVSWYQQTPGQGLQFLFEYFSETQRNKGNFPGRFSGRQFSNSRSEMNVSTLELGDSALYLCASNQVQGRETQYFGPGTRLLVL.